What follows are 24 T cell receptor beta chains derived from one specimen sequenced in a study of blood T cell repertoires in COVID-19. TCRdb keeps only in-frame clones here, not all; method: immunoSEQ multiplex PCR. The repertoire has over 250,000 clones, roughly 80% of them found once; the top ten carry around 4.1%. The specimen was PBMCs or T cells enriched from blood (not recorded which). Receptors originate from a man in his thirties or forties with acute COVID-19.

The gene calls are TRBV7-2 and TRBJ2-7; TRBD2 might be the D (6 bases). Trimming pared 3 bases from V and 4 bases from J, leaving 13 bases between. CDR3 length: 14 residues. CDR1 SGHTA and CDR2 FQGNSA come from the germline V gene. Here the CDR3 reads CASSFVGSGYEQYV. In DNA form, the CDR3 reads TGTGCCAGCAGCTTCGTTGGTAGCGGTTACGAGCAGTACGTC.

The gene calls are TRBV9 and TRBJ2-2; 8 bases agree with TRBD2. J gave up 3 bases and V 6 bases, and 7 bases lay outside the gene matches. This CDR3 contains 15 residues. Per germline, CDR1 SGDLS and CDR2 YYNGEE. CDR3 region: CASTPGGKDTGELFF. DNA for the CDR3: TGTGCCAGCACCCCGGGGGGGAAAGACACCGGGGAGCTGTTTTTT.

The genes are TRBV19 and TRBJ2-5; D may be TRBD2 (5 bases). The length of the CDR3 is 16 residues. Germline V CDR1 and CDR2: LNHDA, SQIVND (reference sequence). Trimming shortened V by 1 base and J by 1 base, and 13 bases separated the two germline ends. CDR3 protein: CASSIVSGIVQETQYF. The CDR3 DNA reads TGTGCCAGTAGTATAGTCTCGGGAATTGTCCAAGAGACCCAGTACTTC.

This sequence joins TRBV7-2 and TRBJ2-5; 8 bases fit TRBD2. CDR3 length: 16 amino acids. Looked up from germline, CDR1 is SGHTA and CDR2 is FQGNSA. V was clipped by 0 bases and J by 4 bases; unmatched bases: 7. The CDR3 loop reads CASSLAGGAGGETQYF. The DNA for the CDR3 is TGTGCCAGCAGCTTAGCCGGGGGCGCGGGAGGAGAGACCCAGTACTTC.

The chain couples TRBV2 to TRBJ1-4; D gene ambiguous. This CDR3 spans 12 amino acids. Trimming took off 1 base at V and 8 bases at J, with 5 bases between the two ends. Germline assignment: CDR1 SNHLY and CDR2 FYNNEI. This CDR3 is CASSEVAEKLFF. CDR3 nucleotide sequence: TGTGCCAGCAGTGAAGTAGCAGAAAAACTGTTTTTT.

J is TRBJ1-2 and V is TRBV20-1, with 8 bases identical to TRBD1. CDR3 size: 12 residues. Germline V CDR1 and CDR2: DFQATT, SNEGSKA (reference sequence). V shed 3 bases, J shed 8 bases, and the junction held 5 bases outside the gene matches. CDR3 loop: CSASLTGEGYTF. The CDR3 nucleotides are TGCAGTGCTAGTTTGACAGGGGAGGGCTACACCTTC.

Regarding this clone: The same CDR3 is also encoded by other DNA sequences in this sample. The chain combines TRBV5-1 with TRBJ1-1; TRBD1 matches 8 bases. V shed 0 bases, J shed 1 base, and the junction held 2 bases outside the gene matches. The CDR3 has 15 amino acids. Germline CDR1 and CDR2: SGHRS and YFSETQ. The CDR3 DNA sequence: TGCGCCAGCAGCTTGGATGGACAGGGGAACACTGAAGCTTTCTTT. This gives the protein CASSLDGQGNTEAFF. The full variable domain, completed using reference TRBV5-1 and TRBJ1-1, is KAGVTQTPRYLIKTRGQQVTLSCSPISGHRSVSWYQQTPGQGLQFLFEYFSETQRNKGNFPGRFSGRQFSNSRSEMNVSTLELGDSALYLCASSLDGQGNTEAFFGQGTRLTVV.

This sequence joins TRBV5-4 and TRBJ1-1, with D hard to call. The CDR3 runs to 15 residues. V was shortened by 4 bases and J by 1 base, with 14 bases between the two germline ends. CDR1 is SGHNT and CDR2 is YYREEE in the germline V gene (reference sequence). The CDR3 DNA follows: TGTGCCAGCAGCCTAGCTGGGCCTGAGAACACTGAAGCTTTCTTT. It specifies CASSLAGPENTEAFF.

The V and J genes are TRBV7-2 and TRBJ1-2, with D possibly matching TRBD1 (6 bases). Per the germline V gene, CDR1 is SGHTA and CDR2 is FQGNSA. Trimming removed 6 bases at V and 7 bases at J, with 18 bases between. CDR3 size: 14 residues. CDR3 amino acids: CASRVTGYVTGYTF. DNA for the CDR3: TGTGCCAGCAGGGTCACAGGGTATGTTACTGGCTACACCTTC.

The chain employs TRBV6-5 and TRBJ1-6; D uncertain. Germline CDR1 reads MNHEY; CDR2 reads SVGAGI. V was cut by 0 bases and J by 7 bases, with 10 bases left in between. This CDR3 comprises 15 residues. CDR3 coding DNA: TGTGCCAGCAGTTACTCTCTTTTGGCAAATTCACCCCTCCACTTT. Its translation: CASSYSLLANSPLHF.

The chain employs TRBV9 and TRBJ1-1; D is possibly TRBD1 (6 bases). The V end lost 3 bases, the J end lost 3 bases, and 12 bases lay between the germline ends. This CDR3 has 14 residues. The germline V gene encodes CDR1 SGDLS and CDR2 YYNGEE. CDR3 in amino acids: CASSERQVDTEAFF. CDR3 coding DNA: TGTGCCAGCAGCGAACGACAGGTGGACACTGAAGCTTTCTTT. The variable domain in full, with the rest retrieved from reference TRBV9 and TRBJ1-1, is DSGVTQTPKHLITATGQRVTLRCSPRSGDLSVYWYQQSLDQGLQFLIQYYNGEERAKGNILERFSAQQFPDLHSELNLSSLELGDSALYFCASSERQVDTEAFFGQGTRLTVV.

J is TRBJ1-1 and V is TRBV6-1, with 11 bases fitting TRBD1. With 3 bases clipped from V and 8 bases from J, the junction kept 8 bases outside the gene matches. Germline V gene lookup returns CDR1 MNHNS and CDR2 SASEGT. The CDR3 loop spans 15 amino acids. The CDR3 sequence: CASSEPGQGVPEAFF. CDR3 nucleotide sequence: TGTGCCAGCAGTGAGCCGGGACAGGGGGTCCCAGAAGCTTTCTTT.

The rearrangement joins TRBV4-2 to TRBJ1-4, with D maybe TRBD1 (6 bases). The V end was cut by 1 base, the J end by 5 bases, with 8 bases between. CDR1 and CDR2 (germline): LGHNA, YNFKEQ. The CDR3 consists of 14 residues. This CDR3 reads CASSQGGPNEKLFF. For the CDR3, the DNA is TGTGCCAGCAGCCAAGGGGGGCCGAATGAAAAACTGTTTTTT.

This chain joins TRBV21-1 and TRBJ2-7; the table's D gene call, TRBD1, was not cross checked with the DNA. TRBV21-1 is a pseudogene segment. The CDR3 loop spans 13 amino acids. The CDR3 here is CASSKLQYYEQYV. As DNA, the CDR3 is TGTGCCAGCAGCAAATTACAGTACTACGAGCAGTACGTC.

The chain combines TRBV4-3 with TRBJ2-2, with TRBD2 as a possible D gene (5 bases). V lost 0 bases to trimming and J lost 1 base, with 12 bases between them. This CDR3 contains 17 residues. Germline V gene lookup returns CDR1 LGHNA and CDR2 YSLEER. The CDR3 DNA follows: TGCGCCAGCAGCCAAGAAGTCGCAGCGGAGAACACCGGGGAGCTGTTTTTT. Amino acids: CASSQEVAAENTGELFF.

The chain has TRBV11-2 and TRBJ1-1; maybe TRBD1 (6 bases). Trimming left V 5 bases short and J 3 bases short, with 13 bases between. Germline-derived CDR1 and CDR2 are SGHAT and FQNNGV. CDR3 length: 14 amino acids. CDR3 amino acids: CASSPPGHDTEAFF. CDR3 DNA: TGTGCCAGCAGCCCTCCGGGACATGACACTGAAGCTTTCTTT.

The J gene is TRBJ1-6, the V gene TRBV28; D uncertain. Deletions cut 6 bases from V and 0 bases from J, with 12 bases between. This CDR3 spans 16 amino acids. Germline V lookup: CDR1 MDHEN, CDR2 SYDVKM. CDR3 DNA sequence: TGTGCCAGCAGCCTTGACTGGAGCTCCTATAATTCACCCCTCCACTTT. Its translation: CASSLDWSSYNSPLHF.

The chain carries TRBV5-1 and TRBJ2-1; D might be TRBD2 (5 bases). The CDR3 runs 15 residues. V lost 1 base and J lost 6, with 14 bases in between. Germline CDR1 and CDR2: SGHRS and YFSETQ. CDR3 protein: CASSLLGEKLNEQFF. Written as DNA, the CDR3 is TGCGCCAGCAGCTTGCTGGGAGAAAAACTCAATGAGCAGTTCTTC.

This chain uses TRBV28 with TRBJ1-2, with D unresolved. The CDR3 totals 12 residues. The V gene lost 3 bases and the J gene lost 8 bases, with 10 bases spanning the gap. The germline V gene encodes CDR1 MDHEN and CDR2 SYDVKM. CDR3 DNA sequence: TGTGCCAGCAGTTTGCCGACATTAGGCTACACCTTC. It encodes CASSLPTLGYTF.

The CDR3 loop is CASSEGQGWAGELFF. The CDR3 DNA reads as TGTGCCAGCAGTGAGGGCCAGGGGTGGGCCGGGGAGCTGTTTTTT. J is TRBJ2-2 and V is TRBV6-4; D is possibly TRBD1 (6 bases). Germline V gives CDR1 MRHNA, CDR2 SNTAGT. The CDR3 is 15 amino acids. V dropped 3 bases and J dropped 6 bases, with 14 bases sitting between them.

The V and J genes are TRBV14 and TRBJ1-1; perhaps TRBD1 as D (6 bases). Trimming stripped 1 base from V and 9 bases from J, with 12 bases between. This CDR3 is built from 13 residues. Per germline, CDR1 SGHDN and CDR2 FVKESK. This CDR3 reads CASSQGGGLKAFF. CDR3 nucleotide sequence: TGTGCCAGCAGCCAAGGGGGGGGCTTAAAAGCTTTCTTT.

The rearrangement joins TRBV4-3 to TRBJ1-6; weak D call: TRBD1 (6 bases). The CDR3 extends over 15 amino acids. Trimming stripped 1 base from V and 9 bases from J, with 13 bases between. Germline CDR1 is LGHNA and CDR2 is YSLEER. The chain's CDR3 is CASSQGMQGSSPLHF. The DNA for the CDR3 is TGCGCCAGCAGCCAAGGGATGCAGGGGAGTTCACCCCTCCACTTT.

The chain joins TRBV9 to TRBJ2-1, with 14 positions matching TRBD2. The V and J ends lost 2 bases and 4 bases, in that order; junction bases with no gene match: 5. The CDR3 has 17 residues. Germline-derived CDR1 and CDR2 are SGDLS and YYNGEE. The CDR3 DNA sequence: TGTGCCAGCAGCGTTGGAGGGACTAGCGGGGGATACAATGAGCAGTTCTTC. It specifies CASSVGGTSGGYNEQFF.

The CDR3 sequence: CASSLGTGTGYTF. For the CDR3, the DNA is TGTGCCAGCAGCTTAGGGACAGGGACCGGCTACACCTTC. The rearrangement joins TRBV7-9 to TRBJ1-2; 8 bases align to TRBD1. The CDR3 sequence is 13 residues long. In germline, CDR1 is SEHNR, CDR2 FQNEAQ (reference sequence). V dropped 1 base and J dropped 8; count of bases not matched to a gene: 3.